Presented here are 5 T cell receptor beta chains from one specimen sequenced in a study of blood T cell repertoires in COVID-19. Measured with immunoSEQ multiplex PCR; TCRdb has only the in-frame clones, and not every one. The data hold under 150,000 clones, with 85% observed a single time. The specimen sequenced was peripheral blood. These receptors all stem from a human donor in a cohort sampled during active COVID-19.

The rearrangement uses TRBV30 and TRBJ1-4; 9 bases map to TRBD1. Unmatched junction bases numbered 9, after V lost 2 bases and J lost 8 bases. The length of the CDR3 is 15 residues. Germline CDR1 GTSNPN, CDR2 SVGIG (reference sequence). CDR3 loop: CAWSWGDRVREKLFF. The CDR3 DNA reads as TGTGCCTGGAGTTGGGGGGACAGGGTTCGGGAAAAACTGTTTTTT.

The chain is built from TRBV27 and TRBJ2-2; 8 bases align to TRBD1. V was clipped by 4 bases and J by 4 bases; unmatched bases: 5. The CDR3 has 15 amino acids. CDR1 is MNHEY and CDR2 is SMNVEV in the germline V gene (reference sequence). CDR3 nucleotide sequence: TGTGCCAGCAGTTCCAGGGGGCGCGCCACCGGGGAGCTGTTTTTT. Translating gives CASSSRGRATGELFF.

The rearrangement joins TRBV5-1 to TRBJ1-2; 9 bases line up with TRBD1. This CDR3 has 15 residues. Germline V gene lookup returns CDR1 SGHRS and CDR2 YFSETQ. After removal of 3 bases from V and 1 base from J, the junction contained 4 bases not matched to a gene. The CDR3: CASSWGTGSNYGYTF. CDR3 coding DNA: TGCGCCAGCAGCTGGGGGACAGGGAGTAACTATGGCTACACCTTC.

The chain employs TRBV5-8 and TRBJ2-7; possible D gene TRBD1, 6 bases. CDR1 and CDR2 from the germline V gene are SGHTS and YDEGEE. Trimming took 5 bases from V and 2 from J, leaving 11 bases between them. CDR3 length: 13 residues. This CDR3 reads CASRFRGAYEQYF. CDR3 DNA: TGTGCCAGCAGATTCAGGGGCGCCTACGAGCAGTACTTC.

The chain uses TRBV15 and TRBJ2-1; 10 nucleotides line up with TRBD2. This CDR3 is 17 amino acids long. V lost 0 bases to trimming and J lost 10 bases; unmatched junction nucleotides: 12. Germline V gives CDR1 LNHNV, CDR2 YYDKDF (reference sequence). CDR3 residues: CATSRDLTSGSTGEQFF. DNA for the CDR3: TGTGCCACCAGCAGAGATTTGACTAGCGGGTCCACCGGGGAGCAGTTCTTC.